This T cell receptor (beta chain) was identified during a study of T cell responses to AZD1222 COVID-19 vaccine. As for the study in general: Doses given second, at about 4 or about 12 weeks, were pooled. Overall study results and limits: Repertoires were obtained solely post-peak T cell response. Only a handful of AZD1222 recipients, more than 5 in all, had baseline seropositivity. Among spike-specific TCRs, nearly half reportedly target unmutated variant regions.

Germline lookup yields CDR1 LNHNV and CDR2 YYDKDF (reference sequence). V gave up 0 bases and J gave up 11 bases, with 11 bases separating them. The length of the CDR3 is 13 residues. Details on this clone: Its antigen is unidentified.

Here immunoSEQ multiplex PCR was the method, and the copy in TCRdb shows in-frame clones only, minus some. Here the sample spans fewer than 130,000 clones, roughly nine tenths being singletons. The V and J genes are TRBV15 and TRBJ1-5; D is unclear. Specimen: peripheral blood, collected on day 0 of AZD1222 vaccination. This sequence originates from an adult in good health. The CDR3 DNA sequence: TGTGCCACCAGCAGAGATAGCGGTAAGGCCCAGCATTTT. This codes for CATSRDSGKAQHF.